These 26 T cell receptor beta chains share one sample of origin, sequenced in a study of cytomegalovirus exposure and HLA in healthy donors (dated by TCRdb to about 2017). Receptor libraries were prepared by the immunoSEQ multiplex PCR assay. For the multiplex PCR, a mixture combining 60 forward primers for TCR Vbeta segments and 13 reverse primers for TCR Jbeta segments was used. Held by TCRdb, this immuneACCESS table contains in-frame sequences only and omits some clones. Under half of the omission traces to an unresolved V gene where checked; the cause of the rest is unknown. The sample table records 110,000 or so clones; 70% to 80% of these occur just once. The ten top clones hold 9.5% to 13% of the sample. The material sequenced was PBMCs. These receptors came from a woman aged 45 to 65 in good health and CMV-seropositive.

In DNA form, the CDR3 reads TGTGCCAGCAGCTTAATACCTAGCGGGGGCCCAGAGACCCAGTACTTC. It translates to CASSLIPSGGPETQYF. V is TRBV7-2 and J is TRBJ2-5; TRBD2 matches at 10 bases. The germline gives CDR1 SGHTA, CDR2 FQGNSA. V shed 2 bases, J shed 4 bases, and the junction held 7 bases outside the gene matches. The CDR3 has 16 residues. The whole variable domain, remainder taken from reference TRBV7-2 and TRBJ2-5, is GAGVSQSPSNKVTEKGKDVELRCDPISGHTALYWYRQSLGQGLEFLIYFQGNSAPDKSGLPSDRFSAERTGGSVSTLTIQRTQQEDSAVYLCASSLIPSGGPETQYFGPGTRLLVL.

The chain has TRBV14 and TRBJ2-5, with a possible D match to TRBD2 (5 bases). This CDR3 is built from 15 residues. Germline V gene sequence: CDR1 SGHDN, CDR2 FVKESK. Trimming stripped 2 bases from V and 0 bases from J, with 10 bases between. In nucleotides, the CDR3 is TGTGCCAGCAGCCAACCCCAGGACTACCAAGAGACCCAGTACTTC. It encodes CASSQPQDYQETQYF.

The V call is TRBV5-6, the J call TRBJ1-4; perhaps TRBD1 as D (5 bases). CDR3 length equals 13 residues. Per germline, CDR1 SGHDT and CDR2 YYEEEE. V lost 3 bases to trimming and J lost 4 bases, with 7 bases between them. CDR3 residues: CASSSTVNEKLFF. CDR3 in DNA: TGTGCCAGCAGCTCGACAGTTAATGAAAAACTGTTTTTT. The whole variable domain, filled in from reference TRBV5-6 and TRBJ1-4, reads DAGVTQSPTHLIKTRGQQVTLRCSPKSGHDTVSWYQQALGQGPQFIFQYYEEEERQRGNFPDRFSGHQFPNYSSELNVNALLLGDSALYLCASSSTVNEKLFFGSGTQLSVL.

CDR3 DNA: TGTGCCAGCAGCCCATCGGGACAGGGCGGCTATGGCTACACCTTC. Translated: CASSPSGQGGYGYTF. The V call is TRBV7-2, the J call TRBJ1-2, with 9 bases that match TRBD1. Germline CDR1 SGHTA, CDR2 FQGNSA. Trimming cost V 5 bases and J 4 bases; bases outside gene matches: 8. The CDR3 consists of 15 residues. Supplemented by reference TRBV7-2 and TRBJ1-2, the full variable domain reads GAGVSQSPSNKVTEKGKDVELRCDPISGHTALYWYRQSLGQGLEFLIYFQGNSAPDKSGLPSDRFSAERTGGSVSTLTIQRTQQEDSAVYLCASSPSGQGGYGYTFGSGTRLTVV.

The rearrangement joins TRBV30 to TRBJ1-6, with D possibly TRBD1 on 5 matching bases. Germline CDR1 and CDR2: GTSNPN and SVGIG (reference sequence). Trimming took off 0 bases at V and 7 bases at J, with 7 bases between the two ends. The CDR3 runs to 13 residues. The CDR3 nucleotides read TGTGCCTGGAGTGTATACAGGAATTCACCCCTCCACTTT. Residues: CAWSVYRNSPLHF. The full variable domain, completed using reference TRBV30 and TRBJ1-6, is SQTIHQWPATLVQPVGSPLSLECTVEGTSNPNLYWYRQAAGRGLQLLFYSVGIGQISSEVPQNLSASRPQDRQFILSSKKLLLSDSGFYLCAWSVYRNSPLHFGNGTRLTVT.

The chain couples TRBV28 to TRBJ1-1; D is undetermined. In germline, CDR1 is MDHEN, CDR2 SYDVKM. This CDR3 has 14 amino acids. With 5 bases removed from V and 5 bases from J, the gap between germline ends came to 15 bases. The CDR3 loop reads CASSHSRGLTEAFF. The CDR3 DNA reads TGTGCCAGCAGTCACTCTCGGGGATTGACTGAAGCTTTCTTT.

J is TRBJ2-7 and V is TRBV5-8; D remains ambiguous. This CDR3 region has 14 residues. With 2 bases removed from V and 3 bases from J, the gap between germline ends came to 12 bases. Germline loops: CDR1 SGHTS, CDR2 YDEGEE. CDR3 loop: CASSFGGENYEQYF. CDR3 DNA sequence: TGTGCCAGCAGCTTTGGCGGAGAGAACTACGAGCAGTACTTC. The full variable domain, with the rest looked up from reference TRBV5-8 and TRBJ2-7, is EAGVTQSPTHLIKTRGQQATLRCSPISGHTSVYWYQQALGLGLQFLLWYDEGEERNRGNFPPRFSGRQFPNYSSELNVNALELEDSALYLCASSFGGENYEQYFGPGTRLTVT.

This chain uses TRBV15 with TRBJ2-1, with 7 bases identical to TRBD2. The CDR3 consists of 17 residues. The germline V gene encodes CDR1 LNHNV and CDR2 YYDKDF (reference sequence). V lost 0 bases and J lost 0; bases outside the gene matches: 5. CDR3: CATSRDFGGSSYNEQFF. The CDR3 DNA reads TGTGCCACCAGCAGAGACTTCGGCGGGAGCTCCTACAATGAGCAGTTCTTC.

The chain carries TRBV5-1 and TRBJ1-1; 9 nucleotides agree with TRBD1. Unmatched junction bases numbered 10, after V lost 6 bases and J lost 4 bases. The CDR3 has 15 amino acids. From germline, CDR1 is SGHRS and CDR2 YFSETQ. The chain's CDR3 is CASTTGQGSSTEAFF. Here the CDR3 DNA reads TGCGCCAGCACCACGGGACAGGGAAGTAGCACTGAAGCTTTCTTT.

V usage is TRBV12-5 and J usage is TRBJ1-4; 8 positions agree with TRBD1. Unmatched junction bases numbered 17, after V lost 6 bases and J lost 8 bases. Germline assignment: CDR1 LGHNT and CDR2 FRNRAP. The CDR3 spans 17 residues. As DNA, the CDR3 is TGTGCTAGTGGGTCGGGACAGGTGCCCCGACCAGTCGAAAAACTGTTTTTT. It specifies CASGSGQVPRPVEKLFF.

CDR3: CASSFGGGLNTEAFF. The CDR3 DNA is TGTGCCAGCAGCTTTGGCGGGGGACTGAACACTGAAGCTTTCTTT. J is TRBJ1-1 and V is TRBV7-2; maybe TRBD1 (5 bases). Germline values: CDR1 SGHTA, CDR2 FQGNSA. V dropped 3 bases and J dropped 0 bases, with 11 bases sitting between them. CDR3 length: 15 amino acids.

The chain couples TRBV9 to TRBJ2-5; 7 bases map to TRBD1. V lost 1 base, J lost 3 bases, and 3 bases stayed unmatched. There are 14 residues in the CDR3. Germline lookup yields CDR1 SGDLS and CDR2 YYNGEE. CDR3 in DNA: TGTGCCAGCAGCGTAACGACAGGGAAAGAGACCCAGTACTTC. It translates to CASSVTTGKETQYF.

The chain links TRBV10-3 to TRBJ2-2, with D perhaps matching TRBD1 (5 bases). Germline V gives CDR1 ENHRY, CDR2 SYGVKD. The CDR3 extends over 16 amino acids. V was pared by 0 bases and J by 3 bases, with 11 bases between. The CDR3, as DNA: TGTGCCATCAGTGAGTCGAAACAGGACCACACCGGGGAGCTGTTTTTT. Translating it yields CAISESKQDHTGELFF.

The gene calls are TRBV6-5 and TRBJ1-1; tentative D call: TRBD1 (6 bases). Germline assignment: CDR1 MNHEY and CDR2 SVGAGI. V shed 4 bases and J shed 7 bases, with 10 bases lying between them. The CDR3 runs to 12 residues. CDR3 in DNA: TGTGCCAGCAGTTTAAGGGGGTATGAAGCTTTCTTT. This gives the protein CASSLRGYEAFF.

In regard to this clone: This specimen includes other DNA sequences encoding the same CDR3. The rearrangement uses TRBV5-1 and TRBJ1-5, with 7 bases aligning to TRBD1. This CDR3 has 15 amino acids. The J segment lost 6 bases and the V segment lost 1 base, leaving 7 bases of the junction unmatched. From germline, CDR1 is SGHRS and CDR2 YFSETQ. CDR3 region: CASSLTGQGGQPQHF. For the CDR3, the DNA is TGCGCCAGCAGCTTGACTGGGCAGGGGGGTCAGCCCCAGCATTTT.

V is TRBV7-6 and J is TRBJ2-5; D possibly corresponds to TRBD2 (5 bases). Trimming shortened V by 0 bases and J by 4 bases, and 12 bases separated the two germline ends. Germline-derived CDR1 and CDR2 are SGHVS and FNYEAQ. The CDR3 extends over 15 amino acids. The CDR3 sequence: CASSLATGFRETQYF. The CDR3 DNA reads TGTGCCAGCAGCTTAGCGACGGGGTTTCGAGAGACCCAGTACTTC.

This chain uses TRBV25-1 with TRBJ1-1; no firm D call. This CDR3 has 13 amino acids. Per the germline V gene, CDR1 is MGHDK and CDR2 is SYGVNS. V gave up 4 bases and J gave up 1 base, with 7 bases separating them. The CDR3 reads CASSVSQNTEAFF. The CDR3 nucleotides read TGTGCCAGCAGTGTATCACAGAACACTGAAGCTTTCTTT.

This clone turned up a few times. This chain connects TRBV5-4 to TRBJ2-1, with TRBD2 identical over 14 bases. The trim removed 4 bases at V and 1 base at J, leaving 7 bases unmatched. The CDR3 totals 18 residues. Germline V gene lookup returns CDR1 SGHNT and CDR2 YYREEE (reference sequence). CDR3 coding DNA: TGTGCCAGCAGCCGTGGACTAGCGGGGGGACTATCCTACAATGAGCAGTTCTTC. Translation: CASSRGLAGGLSYNEQFF.

The chain employs TRBV4-1 and TRBJ2-2; possible D gene TRBD2, 7 bases. Trimming left V 1 base short and J 6 bases short, with 12 bases between. The germline CDR1 and CDR2 sequences are MGHRA and YSYEKL. The CDR3 contains 15 residues. The DNA for the CDR3 is TGCGCCAGCAGCCAAGGGGGGGGCGGGTCCGGGGAGCTGTTTTTT. Translated: CASSQGGGGSGELFF.

The chain employs TRBV6-1 and TRBJ2-1; 9 bases are a match to TRBD2. CDR1 and CDR2 from the germline V gene are MNHNS and SASEGT. Trimming at V came to 0 bases and at J to 7 bases, leaving 13 bases not matched to a gene. This CDR3 region has 18 residues. The CDR3 region has the DNA TGTGCCAGCAGTGAAGCGTCCCCTCTCGCGGGGGGGCCTAATGAGCAGTTCTTC. Protein: CASSEASPLAGGPNEQFF.

This clone was observed a few times. This chain joins TRBV5-4 and TRBJ2-3; 9 positions agree with TRBD1. Trimming cost V 1 base and J 2 bases; bases outside gene matches: 5. The CDR3 is 16 residues long. CDR1 and CDR2 (germline): SGHNT, YYREEE (reference sequence). The CDR3 region has the DNA TGTGCCAGCAGCTTGAAAAGGGACAGGGACACAGATACGCAGTATTTT. Encoded protein: CASSLKRDRDTDTQYF.

V gene TRBV9 combines with J gene TRBJ1-1, with a possible D match to TRBD1 (5 bases). The CDR3 sequence is 13 residues long. V lost 0 bases, J lost 4 bases, and 7 bases lay in between. CDR1 and CDR2 (germline): SGDLS, YYNGEE. CDR3 protein: CASSVDGATEAFF. The CDR3 bases are TGTGCCAGCAGCGTAGATGGGGCCACTGAAGCTTTCTTT.

The V call is TRBV5-4, the J call TRBJ2-5; D gene uncertain. V lost 6 bases, J lost 4 bases, and 13 bases lay in between. Germline lookup yields CDR1 SGHNT and CDR2 YYREEE (reference sequence). CDR3 length equals 13 residues. CDR3 bases: TGTGCCAGCACCCGTCCGGGTGCAGAGACCCAGTACTTC. Residues: CASTRPGAETQYF.

The genes are TRBV4-1 and TRBJ2-1, with TRBD2 identical over 7 bases. V shed 5 bases, J shed 2 bases, and the junction held 9 bases outside the gene matches. Per the germline V gene, CDR1 is MGHRA and CDR2 is YSYEKL. The CDR3 is 16 amino acids. Here the CDR3 reads CASSKMLAAAYNEQFF. CDR3 sequence (DNA): TGCGCCAGCAGCAAAATGCTAGCGGCGGCCTACAATGAGCAGTTCTTC.

V usage is TRBV5-1 and J usage is TRBJ2-3; D possibly corresponds to TRBD2 (6 bases). The CDR3 is 15 residues long. Trimming stripped 4 bases from V and 3 bases from J, with 15 bases between. Germline values: CDR1 SGHRS, CDR2 YFSETQ. CDR3: CASSRSGVATDTQYF. CDR3 sequence (DNA): TGCGCCAGCAGCCGGTCGGGGGTGGCGACAGATACGCAGTATTTT.

The rearrangement links TRBV7-2 to TRBJ1-3; D may be TRBD1 (5 bases). From germline, CDR1 is SGHTA and CDR2 FQGNSA. V dropped 4 bases and J dropped 4 bases, with 14 bases sitting between them. CDR3 length: 15 amino acids. The CDR3 loop reads CASSSQALQGNTIYF. The CDR3 region has the DNA TGTGCCAGCAGCTCACAGGCGCTACAAGGAAACACCATATATTTT.